One and the same sample provided the 20 T cell receptor beta chains below, sequenced in a study of radiotherapy plus CTLA-4 blockade in lung cancer. Repertoires were generated with immunoSEQ multiplex PCR, while TCRdb's copy carries only in-frame clones and drops some. In the table there are tens of thousands of clones, more than 80% of which are singletons. The starting material was peripheral blood, obtained from a patient treated with radiotherapy plus ipilimumab. The receptors were gathered from a human donor with non-small cell lung cancer who had stable disease on radiotherapy plus ipilimumab.

This chain connects TRBV6-1 to TRBJ2-5; TRBD2 aligns across 8 bases. This CDR3 contains 15 residues. Germline-derived CDR1 and CDR2 are MNHNS and SASEGT. V gave up 2 bases and J gave up 2 bases; unmatched junction bases: 4. CDR3 region: CASSENGGGQETQYF. CDR3 nucleotides: TGTGCCAGCAGTGAAAACGGGGGGGGGCAAGAGACCCAGTACTTC.

The CDR3: CASSYGLAGGRETQYF. CDR3 DNA sequence: TGTGCCAGCAGCTATGGACTAGCGGGGGGGCGAGAGACCCAGTACTTC. V is TRBV7-3 and J is TRBJ2-5; 15 nucleotides align to TRBD2. Germline V gene data show CDR1 as SGHTA and CDR2 as FQGTGA. Trimming removed 4 bases from V and 4 bases from J; junction bases left unmatched: 4. This CDR3 contains 16 residues.

The chain combines TRBV28 with TRBJ2-1; possible D gene TRBD2, 6 bases. The ends were cut back, 4 bases at V and 8 bases at J, with 18 bases in the middle. The germline V gene encodes CDR1 MDHEN and CDR2 SYDVKM. This CDR3 comprises 15 residues. CDR3 in amino acids: CASSSRLGPSDEQFF. The CDR3, as DNA: TGTGCCAGCAGTTCGAGACTAGGTCCCTCGGATGAGCAGTTCTTC.

The V gene is TRBV28, the J gene TRBJ1-5, with 10 positions matching TRBD1. Germline V lookup: CDR1 MDHEN, CDR2 SYDVKM. This CDR3 region has 16 residues. After removal of 3 bases from V and 6 bases from J, the junction contained 8 bases not matched to a gene. The CDR3 sequence: CASSLARTGGGQPQHF. CDR3 nucleotide sequence: TGTGCCAGCAGTTTGGCACGGACAGGGGGAGGTCAGCCCCAGCATTTT. Full variable domain (remainder filled in from reference TRBV28 and TRBJ1-5): DVKVTQSSRYLVKRTGEKVFLECVQDMDHENMFWYRQDPGLGLRLIYFSYDVKMKEKGDIPEGYSVSREKKERFSLILESASTNQTSMYLCASSLARTGGGQPQHFGDGTRLSIL.

A few counts support this clone. CDR3 sequence reads: CASSPKSDSERDYGYTF. The CDR3 DNA is TGTGCCAGCAGCCCTAAATCCGACTCCGAAAGGGACTATGGCTACACCTTC. The chain has TRBV7-8 and TRBJ1-2; D gene unclear. From germline, CDR1 is SGHVS and CDR2 FQNEAQ. V was clipped by 5 bases and J by 3 bases, with 22 bases between them. This CDR3 spans 17 amino acids.

The V gene is TRBV19, the J gene TRBJ2-2, with D unresolved. CDR1 and CDR2 from the germline V gene are LNHDA and SQIVND (reference sequence). This CDR3 has 13 amino acids. The germline V and J ends were trimmed by 6 bases and 6 bases, with 11 bases remaining between them. The CDR3 DNA reads TGTGCCAGTAGGATGATCGGGCCCGGGGAGCTGTTTTTT. Translated, it gives CASRMIGPGELFF.

The chain links TRBV9 to TRBJ1-4, with TRBD1 matching over 9 bases. The CDR3 covers 15 residues. The V gene's germline CDR1 is SGDLS and CDR2 YYNGEE. The V and J ends lost 1 base and 7 bases, in that order; junction bases with no gene match: 5. CDR3: CASSVTGTGSEKLFF. For the CDR3, the DNA is TGTGCCAGCAGCGTAACCGGGACAGGGAGTGAAAAACTGTTTTTT.

This clone appeared a few times. The chain employs TRBV18 and TRBJ1-2; D gene uncertain. The germline V gene encodes CDR1 KGHSH and CDR2 LQKENI. V was pared by 2 bases and J by 5 bases, with 15 bases between. The CDR3 covers 15 residues. The chain's CDR3 is CASSPTDQGLYGYTF. In nucleotides, the CDR3 is TGTGCCAGCTCACCAACAGACCAAGGATTGTATGGCTACACCTTC. Combining the CDR3 with reference TRBV18 and TRBJ1-2 gives the whole variable domain NAGVMQNPRHLVRRRGQEARLRCSPMKGHSHVYWYRQLPEEGLKFMVYLQKENIIDESGMPKERFSAEFPKEGPSILRIQQVVRGDSAAYFCASSPTDQGLYGYTFGSGTRLTVV.

The V gene is TRBV27, the J gene TRBJ2-2; 7 positions match TRBD2. Trimming took 6 bases from V and 4 from J; bases not matched to a gene: 5. Germline V CDR1 and CDR2: MNHEY, SMNVEV (reference sequence). The CDR3 runs to 14 residues. CDR3 coding DNA: TGTGCCAGCAGGCAGGGAGGGAGCACCGGGGAGCTGTTTTTT. Translated: CASRQGGSTGELFF.

V gene TRBV6-1 combines with J gene TRBJ2-1; TRBD2 matches 8 bases. This CDR3 is built from 14 residues. Germline CDR1 reads MNHNS; CDR2 reads SASEGT. V gave up 8 bases and J gave up 3 bases; unmatched junction bases: 6. Here the CDR3 DNA reads TGTGCCAGCTGCCCCGGGACTAGCTACAATGAGCAGTTCTTC. Its translation: CASCPGTSYNEQFF.

This rearrangement joins TRBV4-2 to TRBJ2-7, with 9 positions matching TRBD1. Looked up from germline, CDR1 is LGHNA and CDR2 is YNFKEQ. This CDR3 has 16 amino acids. The trim removed 1 base at V and 8 bases at J, leaving 12 bases unmatched. CDR3: CASSQGGGTGTQQQYF. CDR3 bases: TGTGCCAGCAGCCAAGGGGGGGGGACAGGGACCCAGCAGCAGTACTTC.

This clone was found once. This chain uses TRBV10-3 with TRBJ2-7; a weak D match, TRBD2 (6 bases). CDR1 and CDR2 from the germline V gene are ENHRY and SYGVKD. The length of the CDR3 is 14 residues. With 6 bases removed from V and 0 bases from J, the gap between germline ends came to 12 bases. This CDR3 is CAISRDLSSYEQYF. CDR3 nucleotides: TGTGCCATCAGCCGGGACTTGAGCTCCTACGAGCAGTACTTC.

This clone was found once. The sample carries other DNA sequences with the same CDR3. The chain couples TRBV20-1 to TRBJ2-7; D gene uncertain. The CDR3 contains 11 residues. CDR1 and CDR2 (germline): DFQATT, SNEGSKA (reference sequence). V lost 0 bases to trimming and J lost 5 bases, with 5 bases between them. CDR3 in DNA: TGCAGTGCTAGAGATTCTCACGAGCAGTACTTC. It encodes CSARDSHEQYF.

For this clone: At one end the junction does not follow the germline gene, possibly because of a read error. The J gene is TRBJ2-2, the V gene TRBV28; the D gene could be TRBD1 or TRBD2 (5 bases each). The CDR3 extends over 14 amino acids. Germline CDR1 reads MDHEN; CDR2 reads SYDVKM. The DNA for the CDR3 is TGTGCCAGCAGTACAGCAGGGTCCACCGGGGAGCCGTTTTTT. The encoded protein is CASSTAGSTGEPFF.

Written as DNA, the CDR3 is TGTGCCAGCTCACCAGCCGGGGGGCTTGCCTACGAGCAGTACTTC. Translation gives CASSPAGGLAYEQYF. This chain connects TRBV18 to TRBJ2-7; TRBD2 might be the D (7 bases). The V end lost 2 bases, the J end lost 2 bases, and 13 bases lay between the germline ends. The CDR3 has 15 amino acids. The germline gives CDR1 KGHSH, CDR2 LQKENI.

In this sample, this clone turned up a few times. This sequence joins TRBV6-5 and TRBJ1-1, with 10 bases that match TRBD1. V gave up 0 bases and J gave up 4 bases; unmatched junction bases: 2. The CDR3 spans 15 residues. Germline CDR1 reads MNHEY; CDR2 reads SVGAGI. CDR3 region: CASSYSRDRGTEAFF. In nucleotides, the CDR3 is TGTGCCAGCAGTTACTCGCGGGACAGGGGCACTGAAGCTTTCTTT.

The chain recombines TRBV7-3 with TRBJ2-6; unclear D gene. CDR1 and CDR2 (germline): SGHTA, FQGTGA. V lost 6 bases and J 0 bases, leaving 12 bases between the germline ends. The CDR3 has 16 residues. The CDR3 DNA follows: TGTGCCAGCAGTCCTGGACCGCCCTCTGGGGCCAACGTCCTGACTTTC. Its translation is CASSPGPPSGANVLTF.

As regards this clone: Other DNA sequences in this sample translate to the same CDR3. The chain is built from TRBV18 and TRBJ2-5; D remains unclear. The CDR3 runs to 12 residues. The V gene lost 6 bases and the J gene lost 0 bases, with 5 bases spanning the gap. Per the germline V gene, CDR1 is KGHSH and CDR2 is LQKENI. The CDR3 is CASSRYQETQYF. In DNA form, the CDR3 reads TGTGCCAGCTCCAGGTACCAAGAGACCCAGTACTTC.

This chain connects TRBV7-9 to TRBJ2-1, with D unclear. The V and J ends lost 1 base and 0 bases respectively, with 7 bases between them. The CDR3 runs 15 residues. Germline V gene sequence: CDR1 SEHNR, CDR2 FQNEAQ (reference sequence). The CDR3 nucleotides are TGTGCCAGCAGCTTAGGGATTAGCTCCTACAATGAGCAGTTCTTC. This sequence encodes CASSLGISSYNEQFF.

The chain links TRBV19 to TRBJ2-7; TRBD1 matches at 9 bases. The CDR3 contains 14 residues. V shed 6 bases and J 7 bases; nucleotides not matched to a gene: 10. Germline lookup yields CDR1 LNHDA and CDR2 SQIVND (reference sequence). The CDR3 region has the DNA TGTGCCAGTAGCCCTCCGGGACAGGGAGGAGAGCAGTACTTC. Protein product: CASSPPGQGGEQYF.